At least ten counts were recorded for the clone carrying this T cell receptor beta chain. The data were obtained in a study of early T cells in non-severe SARS-CoV-2 infection. Study-wide context: Sequenced material consisted of bulk RNA (from unsorted whole blood), and chains were unpaired.

TCRdb processed the 5' RACE reads anew with MiXCR; each CDR3 protein has one entry. The profile shows roughly 18,000 distinct CDR3 sequences, approximately 5.6% of them singletons. The receptor was derived from an adult who was a healthcare worker with PCR-confirmed SARS-CoV-2 infection or an uninfected control (not recorded which). The sample taken for sequencing was whole blood.

The CDR3 nucleotides read TGTGCCAGCAGCTTCCTGGACCTTGGCACAGATACGCAGTATTTT. Its translation: CASSFLDLGTDTQYF. The genes are TRBV7-9 and TRBJ2-3; D not resolved. The CDR3 has 15 residues. V was pared by 3 bases and J by 1 base, with 11 bases between. Germline V CDR1 and CDR2: SEHNR, FQNEAQ (reference sequence). Supplemented by reference TRBV7-9 and TRBJ2-3, the full variable domain reads DTGVSQNPRHKITKRGQNVTFRCDPISEHNRLYWYRQTLGQGPEFLTYFQNEAQLEKSRLLSDRFSAERPKGSFSTLEIQRTEQGDSAMYLCASSFLDLGTDTQYFGPGTRLTVL.